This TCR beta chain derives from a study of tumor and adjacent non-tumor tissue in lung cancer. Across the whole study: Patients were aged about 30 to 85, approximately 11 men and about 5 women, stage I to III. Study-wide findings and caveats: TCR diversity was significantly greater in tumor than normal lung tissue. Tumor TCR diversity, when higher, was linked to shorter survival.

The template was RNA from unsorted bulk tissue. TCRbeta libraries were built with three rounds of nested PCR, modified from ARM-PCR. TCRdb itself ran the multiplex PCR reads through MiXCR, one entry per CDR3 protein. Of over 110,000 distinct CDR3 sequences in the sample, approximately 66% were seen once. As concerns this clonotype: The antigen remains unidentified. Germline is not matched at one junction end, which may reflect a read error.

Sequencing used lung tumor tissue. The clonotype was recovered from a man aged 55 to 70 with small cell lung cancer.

The CDR3 sequence is CASSPGGAKSFNEQFF. The CDR3 coding sequence is TGTGCCAGCAGCCCCGGGGGGGCGAAGTCCTTCAATGAGCAGTTCTTC. V and J are TRBV11-2 and TRBJ2-1; TRBD2 agrees at 8 bases. The germline CDR1 and CDR2 sequences are SGHAT and FQNNGV. This CDR3 spans 16 amino acids.